This T cell receptor beta chain was sequenced for a study of molecular identifiers for immune sequencing clone quantification. Each CDR3 protein is one row after TCRdb ran MiXCR on the PCR reads. The table includes just under 650,000 distinct CDR3 sequences, 15% to 20% detected once. Overall study results and limits: Clonotypes surpassing 20 RNA copies contained over 98% of effector molecules, versus under 1% in naive cells.

Between the trimmed V and J ends, which lost 2 bases and 6 bases, there was a span of 8 bases. CDR1 MGHDK and CDR2 SYGVNS come from the germline V gene. This CDR3 is 13 amino acids long. This clonotype was observed at least ten times. The antigen remains undetermined. J is TRBJ1-5 and V is TRBV25-1; no reliable D call. The specimen sequenced was naive CD8+ T cells from blood, with Jurkat cell RNA spiked in. Regarding subset: FACS-sorted CD8+CD4-CCR7+CD45RA+ naive T cells. The sequence derives from a human donor in good health. Some libraries in this study had Jurkat cell RNA spiked in. As DNA, the CDR3 is TGTGCCAGCAGTGAACTCGAGCGTCAGCCCCAGCATTTT. Translating gives CASSELERQPQHF. Complete variable domain (other parts from reference TRBV25-1 and TRBJ1-5): EADIYQTPRYLVIGTGKKITLECSQTMGHDKMYWYQQDPGMELHLIHYSYGVNSTEKGDLSSESTVSRIRTEHFPLTLESARPSHTSQYLCASSELERQPQHFGDGTRLSIL.